One sample yielded the 3 T cell receptor beta chains listed below, sequenced in a study of T cells in Graves' hyperthyroidism and ophthalmopathy. Amplified regions were TCR beta CDR3 sequences from RNA transcripts. TCR CDR3 regions were first amplified by RT-PCR with HTBI primers. TCRdb passed the multiplex PCR reads through MiXCR, listing each CDR3 protein once. The sample has about 500,000 distinct CDR3 sequences, 15% to 20% seen once. Sequencing used blood. The receptors here all came from a woman aged 25 to 39 with Graves' ophthalmopathy.

The gene calls are TRBV18 and TRBJ2-7; 7 positions match TRBD1. With 3 bases clipped from V and 2 bases from J, the junction kept 10 bases outside the gene matches. The CDR3 has 16 amino acids. Germline lookup yields CDR1 KGHSH and CDR2 LQKENI. CDR3 sequence (DNA): TGTGCCAGCTCACCGGAACAGGGGTTGCCCCCCTACGAGCAGTACTTC. Protein sequence: CASSPEQGLPPYEQYF.

In this sample, this clonotype turned up many times. The CDR3 DNA is TGTGCCAGCAGCTTATTGCCCCGACTAGCGGGAGATACGCAGTATTTT. The encoded protein is CASSLLPRLAGDTQYF. This chain joins TRBV7-9 and TRBJ2-3; TRBD2 matches 10 bases. V gave up 2 bases and J gave up 5 bases; unmatched junction bases: 7. This CDR3 is 16 amino acids long. Germline values: CDR1 SEHNR, CDR2 FQNEAQ (reference sequence).

Ten or more counts support this clonotype. This rearrangement joins TRBV6-2 or TRBV6-3 to TRBJ2-1; TRBD2 aligns across 14 bases. Germline V gives CDR1 MNHEY, CDR2 SVGEGT. The J segment lost 5 bases and the V segment lost 5 bases, leaving 8 bases of the junction unmatched. The CDR3 is made up of 17 amino acids. The DNA of the CDR3 is TGTGCCAGCAGTCCGGGACTAGCGGGAGTGGGAGACAATGAGCAGTTCTTC. This gives the protein CASSPGLAGVGDNEQFF.